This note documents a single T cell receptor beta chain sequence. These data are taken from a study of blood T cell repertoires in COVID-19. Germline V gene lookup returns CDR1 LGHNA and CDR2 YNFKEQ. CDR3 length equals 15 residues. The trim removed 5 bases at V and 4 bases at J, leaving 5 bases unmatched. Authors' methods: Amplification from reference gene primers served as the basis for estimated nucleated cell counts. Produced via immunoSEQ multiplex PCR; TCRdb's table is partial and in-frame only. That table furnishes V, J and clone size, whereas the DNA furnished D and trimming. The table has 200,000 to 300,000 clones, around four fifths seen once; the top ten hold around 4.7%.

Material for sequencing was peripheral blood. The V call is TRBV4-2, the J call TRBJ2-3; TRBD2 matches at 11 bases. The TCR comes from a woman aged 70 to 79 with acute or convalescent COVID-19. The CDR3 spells CASSSVAGGPDTQYF. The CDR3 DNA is TGTGCCAGCAGCTCGGTAGCGGGGGGGCCAGATACGCAGTATTTT.